This is a list of T cell receptor beta chains from one sample in a study of a mutant IDH1 vaccine in newly diagnosed glioma. The assay was immunoSEQ multiplex PCR, and TCRdb's table has in-frame clones only and misses some. The sample carries around 99,000 clones, around 80% recorded once. The source was PBMCs, collected from a glioma patient treated with radiotherapy, temozolomide or both. The receptors stem from a man between 40 and 49 years old with glioma. The CDR3 runs from the conserved cysteine through the conserved F or W. D genes are given only for firm matches. Clone size appears in some rows only: once, few, many, or a class for an expanded clone.

D: NA
J: TRBJ2-7
V: TRBV5-1
size: NA
CDR3: CASSLAGAEQYF
DNA: TGCGCCAGCAGCTTGGCCGGGGCCGAGCAGTACTTC

D: TRBD1
J: TRBJ2-3
V: TRBV28
size: NA
CDR3: CASSQGTATGDTQYF
DNA: TGTGCCAGCAGCCAAGGGACGGCGACAGGGGATACGCAGTATTTT

D: TRBD2
J: TRBJ2-2
V: TRBV5-1
size: NA
CDR3: CASTLLGGDTGELFF
DNA: TGCGCCAGCACCCTCCTGGGGGGGGACACCGGGGAGCTGTTTTTT

D: TRBD2
J: TRBJ2-1
V: TRBV6-8
size: NA
CDR3: CASSYSILAGGNEQFF
DNA: TGTGCCAGCAGTTACTCAATACTAGCGGGGGGTAATGAGCAGTTCTTC

D: NA
J: TRBJ2-7
V: TRBV25-1
size: NA
CDR3: CARRIRGSYEQYF
DNA: TGTGCCAGGAGAATCAGGGGCTCCTACGAGCAGTACTTC

D: TRBD1
J: TRBJ1-1
V: TRBV18
size: many
CDR3: CASSPLPGQGNTEAFF
DNA: TGTGCCAGCTCACCACTCCCGGGACAGGGGAACACTGAAGCTTTCTTT

D: NA
J: TRBJ2-2
V: TRBV11-2
size: NA
CDR3: CASSTGELFF
DNA: TGTGCCAGCAGCACCGGGGAGCTGTTTTTT

D: NA
J: TRBJ2-4
V: TRBV7-2
size: NA
CDR3: CASSLVTKNIQYF
DNA: TGTGCCAGCAGCTTAGTCACCAAAAACATTCAGTACTTC

D: TRBD2
J: TRBJ2-3
V: TRBV19
size: NA
CDR3: CASSSPGLASDTQYF
DNA: TGTGCCAGTAGCTCACCGGGACTAGCGTCAGATACGCAGTATTTT

D: NA
J: TRBJ1-1
V: TRBV10-3
size: few
CDR3: CAISDPPGRGMNTEAFF
DNA: TGTGCCATCAGTGACCCCCCGGGCAGGGGTATGAACACTGAAGCTTTCTTT

D: TRBD1
J: TRBJ1-6
V: TRBV4-3
size: NA
CDR3: CASSQRDRANSPLHF
DNA: TGCGCCAGCAGCCAGAGGGACAGGGCCAATTCACCCCTCCACTTT

D: NA
J: TRBJ2-1
V: TRBV4-1
size: NA
CDR3: CASSPPLIGEQFF
DNA: TGCGCCAGCAGCCCGCCACTTATCGGTGAGCAGTTCTTC

D: NA
J: TRBJ1-2
V: TRBV5-5
size: many
CDR3: CASSLIPVPYGYTF
DNA: TGTGCCAGCAGCTTGATCCCCGTCCCCTATGGCTACACCTTC

D: TRBD1
J: TRBJ1-1
V: TRBV5-4
size: NA
CDR3: CASSPGGQGGTEAFF
DNA: TGTGCCAGCAGCCCGGGGGGACAGGGAGGAACTGAAGCTTTCTTT

D: TRBD2
J: TRBJ2-7
V: TRBV15
size: NA
CDR3: CATRGMGLPEQYF
DNA: TGTGCCACCAGGGGTATGGGACTACCCGAGCAGTACTTC

D: NA
J: TRBJ2-7
V: TRBV11-2
size: NA
CDR3: CASSLAWVPYEQYF
DNA: TGTGCCAGCAGCTTAGCCTGGGTCCCCTACGAGCAGTACTTC

D: TRBD2
J: TRBJ2-3
V: TRBV11-2
size: NA
CDR3: CASSLAGGVLDTQYF
DNA: TGTGCCAGCAGCTTAGCCGGGGGGGTGTTAGATACGCAGTATTTT

D: TRBD1
J: TRBJ2-7
V: TRBV19
size: NA
CDR3: CASSLGTGGSYEQYF
DNA: TGTGCCAGTAGTCTCGGGACAGGGGGAAGCTACGAGCAGTACTTC

D: NA
J: TRBJ1-4
V: TRBV7-6
size: NA
CDR3: CASSLAAATNEKLFF
DNA: TGTGCCAGCAGCTTAGCGGCTGCAACTAATGAAAAACTGTTTTTT

D: NA
J: TRBJ2-2
V: TRBV5-1
size: NA
CDR3: CASSPTGRPGELFF
DNA: TGCGCCAGCAGCCCGACGGGGAGGCCCGGGGAGCTGTTTTTT

D: NA
J: TRBJ2-7
V: TRBV7-2
size: NA
CDR3: CASSRDDEQYF
DNA: TGTGCCAGCAGCCGGGACGACGAGCAGTACTTC

D: NA
J: TRBJ1-1
V: TRBV30
size: few
CDR3: CAWSLSGTTEAFF
DNA: TGTGCCTGGAGTCTCTCAGGGACCACTGAAGCTTTCTTT

D: TRBD1
J: TRBJ1-1
V: TRBV30
size: NA
CDR3: CALGQGPTEAFF
DNA: TGTGCCTTAGGACAGGGTCCCACTGAAGCTTTCTTT

D: NA
J: TRBJ2-6
V: TRBV5-6
size: NA
CDR3: CASSLNGGGGANVLTF
DNA: TGTGCCAGCAGCTTGAACGGGGGCGGTGGGGCCAACGTCCTGACTTTC

D: TRBD2
J: TRBJ2-3
V: TRBV30
size: NA
CDR3: CAWSVLAGGGSTDTQYF
DNA: TGTGCCTGGAGTGTTCTAGCGGGGGGTGGAAGCACAGATACGCAGTATTTT

D: NA
J: TRBJ2-7
V: TRBV11-2
size: NA
CDR3: CASSLDAYEQYF
DNA: TGTGCCAGCAGCTTAGATGCCTACGAGCAGTACTTC

D: NA
J: TRBJ2-3
V: TRBV18
size: NA
CDR3: CASSLNGQGGGTDTQYF
DNA: TGTGCCAGCTCACTAAACGGCCAGGGGGGAGGCACAGATACGCAGTATTTT

D: NA
J: TRBJ1-3
V: TRBV7-2
size: NA
CDR3: CASSLFPGSGNTIYF
DNA: TGTGCCAGCAGCTTATTTCCGGGCTCTGGAAACACCATATATTTT

D: TRBD2
J: TRBJ2-5
V: TRBV13
size: NA
CDR3: CASSISVAGGTSTQYF
DNA: TGTGCCAGCAGCATCTCAGTAGCGGGGGGAACATCAACCCAGTACTTC

D: NA
J: TRBJ1-4
V: TRBV4-3
size: NA
CDR3: CASSQLGEEKLFF
DNA: TGCGCCAGCAGCCAACTCGGGGAAGAAAAACTGTTTTTT

D: NA
J: TRBJ1-5
V: TRBV30
size: NA
CDR3: CAWSGEAYQPQHF
DNA: TGTGCCTGGAGTGGAGAGGCCTATCAGCCCCAGCATTTT

D: NA
J: TRBJ1-5
V: TRBV10-3
size: NA
CDR3: CAISESGANSNQPQHF
DNA: TGTGCCATCAGTGAGTCCGGGGCAAATAGCAATCAGCCCCAGCATTTT

D: NA
J: TRBJ1-3
V: TRBV5-4
size: NA
CDR3: CASSLRGGQGNTIYF
DNA: TGTGCCAGCAGCTTAAGGGGAGGGCAAGGAAACACCATATATTTT

D: NA
J: TRBJ2-1
V: TRBV27
size: NA
CDR3: CASSVRGNEQFF
DNA: TGTGCCAGCAGTGTCCGGGGCAATGAGCAGTTCTTC

D: TRBD1
J: TRBJ1-5
V: TRBV7-2
size: few
CDR3: CASSSDRGRNQPQHF
DNA: TGTGCCAGCAGTTCCGACAGGGGCAGGAATCAGCCCCAGCATTTT

D: TRBD2
J: TRBJ2-7
V: TRBV7-9
size: NA
CDR3: CASSLPRRGAGGISYEQYF
DNA: TGTGCCAGCAGCCTCCCCAGGAGGGGAGCGGGAGGGATTTCCTACGAGCAGTACTTC

D: NA
J: TRBJ1-2
V: TRBV7-2
size: NA
CDR3: CASSARGGADGYTF
DNA: TGTGCCAGCAGCGCCCGGGGGGGGGCAGATGGCTACACCTTC

D: NA
J: TRBJ2-6
V: TRBV4-2
size: NA
CDR3: CASSQAKGFLSGANVLTF
DNA: TGTGCCAGCAGCCAAGCTAAGGGATTCCTCTCTGGGGCCAACGTCCTGACTTTC

D: TRBD1
J: TRBJ2-7
V: TRBV7-3
size: NA
CDR3: CASSRQGGIPYEQYF
DNA: TGTGCCAGCAGCCGACAGGGGGGGATACCCTACGAGCAGTACTTC

D: TRBD2
J: TRBJ2-5
V: TRBV5-6
size: NA
CDR3: CASSLGFGLAKQETQYF
DNA: TGTGCCAGCAGCTTGGGTTTCGGACTAGCCAAACAAGAGACCCAGTACTTC

D: TRBD2
J: TRBJ2-1
V: TRBV4-1
size: NA
CDR3: CASSLGLAGRNEQFF
DNA: TGCGCCAGCAGCCTCGGGCTAGCGGGGAGGAATGAGCAGTTCTTC

D: NA
J: TRBJ2-5
V: TRBV6-6
size: NA
CDR3: CASSYTGGWETQYF
DNA: TGTGCCAGCAGTTACACGGGGGGCTGGGAGACCCAGTACTTC

D: TRBD1
J: TRBJ2-4
V: TRBV11-2
size: NA
CDR3: CASSLEGRTGVVRGNIQYF
DNA: TGTGCCAGCAGCTTAGAAGGGAGGACAGGGGTGGTAAGAGGGAACATTCAGTACTTC

D: NA
J: TRBJ2-1
V: TRBV12-5
size: NA
CDR3: CASGSSPSAYNEQFF
DNA: TGTGCTAGTGGCTCGAGTCCTTCAGCCTACAATGAGCAGTTCTTC